The 27 T cell receptor beta chains in this list originate from one sample, sequenced in a study of shared clonotypes between healthy human individuals (dated by TCRdb to 2018 to 2021). Library creation used the immunoSEQ multiplex PCR assay. The clones in this table, taken by TCRdb from immuneACCESS, are in-frame only. Not every clone is retained; where verified, under half of the shortfall comes from an unresolved V gene, and the cause of the rest is unknown. Recorded for this sample are about 1.1 million clones; approximately 80% of them occurred a single time. The ten largest account for approximately 0.52% of the sample. Sequencing was done on a sample of memory CD4+ T cells from PBMCs. The cell subset or site label, read with the paper, signifies: CD45RA-negative fraction. The receptors come from a man between 18 and 35 years old in good health. Some clones in this sample may be carry-over from other donors' samples.

The chain links TRBV5-1 to TRBJ2-1, with 14 bases fitting TRBD2. V trimming: 0 bases; J trimming: 3 bases; junction bases outside the gene matches: 11. CDR1 is SGHRS, CDR2 YFSETQ, per germline. CDR3 length: 20 residues. CDR3 nucleotide sequence: TGCGCCAGCAGCTTGGGGACAGGGGGGACTAGCGGGAGCCTCTACAATGAGCAGTTCTTC. Protein sequence: CASSLGTGGTSGSLYNEQFF.

This chain uses TRBV2 with TRBJ2-3, with D perhaps matching TRBD2 (6 bases). CDR3 length equals 15 residues. V was cut by 6 bases and J by 1 base, with 14 bases left in between. CDR1 is SNHLY, CDR2 FYNNEI, per germline. The CDR3, as DNA: TGTGCCAGCAGAGAAAATAGCGGAGGCACAGATACGCAGTATTTT. Translation gives CASRENSGGTDTQYF. The complete variable domain, with remaining parts taken from reference TRBV2 and TRBJ2-3, reads EPEVTQTPSHQVTQMGQEVILRCVPISNHLYFYWYRQILGQKVEFLVSFYNNEISEKSEIFDDQFSVERPDGSNFTLKIRSTKLEDSAMYFCASRENSGGTDTQYFGPGTRLTVL.

The chain employs TRBV21-1 and TRBJ1-1; the table's D call, TRBD1, was not checked against the DNA. TRBV21-1 is classified as a pseudogene. The CDR3 runs to 13 residues. This CDR3 reads CASSPRVGTEAFF. The CDR3 DNA reads as TGTGCCAGCAGCCCCAGGGTGGGCACTGAAGCTTTCTTT.

The rearrangement uses TRBV4-3 and TRBJ2-7; D is perhaps TRBD2 (5 bases). The CDR3 consists of 14 residues. Trimming took 5 bases from V and 3 from J, leaving 14 bases between them. Per the germline V gene, CDR1 is LGHNA and CDR2 is YSLEER. DNA of the CDR3: TGCGCCAGCAGCTCCGACTACTCCGACTACGAGCAGTACTTC. Encoded protein: CASSSDYSDYEQYF.

The V and J genes are TRBV9 and TRBJ2-5; D unclear. Between the trimmed V and J ends, which lost 3 bases and 0 bases, there was a span of 6 bases. Germline assignment: CDR1 SGDLS and CDR2 YYNGEE. The CDR3 runs to 13 residues. The CDR3 nucleotides are TGTGCCAGCAGCGCGGCGGACCAAGAGACCCAGTACTTC. Its translation is CASSAADQETQYF. Full variable domain (missing parts from reference TRBV9 and TRBJ2-5): DSGVTQTPKHLITATGQRVTLRCSPRSGDLSVYWYQQSLDQGLQFLIQYYNGEERAKGNILERFSAQQFPDLHSELNLSSLELGDSALYFCASSAADQETQYFGPGTRLLVL.

This clone appeared once. This rearrangement joins TRBV7-2 to TRBJ2-7, with D tentatively TRBD1 (6 bases). Trimming removed 1 base at V and 0 bases at J, with 13 bases between. The germline V gene encodes CDR1 SGHTA and CDR2 FQGNSA. The CDR3 contains 16 residues. The CDR3 loop reads CASSLGWGHNSYEQYF. The CDR3 nucleotides are TGTGCCAGCAGCTTAGGGTGGGGACACAACTCCTACGAGCAGTACTTC.

About this clone itself: The sample holds other DNA sequences that translate to the same CDR3. J is TRBJ1-3 and V is TRBV28; D call uncertain. Germline CDR1 MDHEN, CDR2 SYDVKM. Trimming cost V 3 bases and J 0 bases, with 9 bases left between them. The CDR3 length is 15 residues. The CDR3 loop reads CASSLGSFSGNTIYF. The CDR3 coding sequence is TGTGCCAGCAGTTTGGGCAGCTTCTCTGGAAACACCATATATTTT.

The chain links TRBV19 to TRBJ2-6; D not resolved. Trimming left V 7 bases short and J 4 bases short, with 11 bases between. The length of the CDR3 is 14 residues. Germline V CDR1 and CDR2: LNHDA, SQIVND (reference sequence). Here the CDR3 reads CASIARKGANVLTF. The CDR3 DNA is TGTGCCAGTATCGCGCGCAAGGGGGCCAACGTCCTGACTTTC.

The chain uses TRBV5-1 and TRBJ2-7; 11 nucleotides agree with TRBD2. The CDR3 runs to 16 residues. V was clipped by 4 bases and J by 0 bases; unmatched bases: 6. Germline V CDR1 and CDR2: SGHRS, YFSETQ. CDR3 DNA sequence: TGCGCCAGCAGCCCACAGACTAGCGGGGTCTCCTACGAGCAGTACTTC. This sequence encodes CASSPQTSGVSYEQYF. Variable domain in full (rest from reference TRBV5-1 and TRBJ2-7): KAGVTQTPRYLIKTRGQQVTLSCSPISGHRSVSWYQQTPGQGLQFLFEYFSETQRNKGNFPGRFSGRQFSNSRSEMNVSTLELGDSALYLCASSPQTSGVSYEQYFGPGTRLTVT.

The chain is built from TRBV11-3 and TRBJ2-7; D assignment may be TRBD1 or TRBD2 (5 bases each). This CDR3 spans 16 amino acids. CDR1 and CDR2 (germline): SGHNT, YENEEA. Trimming removed 5 bases at V and 4 bases at J, with 21 bases between. CDR3 bases: TGTGCCAGCAGCCCCCCCGAGGGGAACCATCATTACGAGCAGTACTTC. It is translated as CASSPPEGNHHYEQYF.

This clone was seen a handful of times. J is TRBJ2-4 and V is TRBV12-2; the D call TRBD2 from the table was never checked on the DNA. TRBV12-2 is given as a pseudogene. The CDR3 has 13 amino acids. The CDR3 sequence is CASRFGGENIQYF. The DNA for the CDR3 is TGTGCAAGTCGCTTCGGCGGGGAGAACATTCAGTACTTC.

This chain links TRBV27 with TRBJ2-7; TRBD1 might be the D (6 bases). The V gene's germline CDR1 is MNHEY and CDR2 SMNVEV (reference sequence). Trimming shortened V by 5 bases and J by 4 bases, and 15 bases separated the two germline ends. The length of the CDR3 is 14 residues. CDR3 bases: TGTGCCAGCAGTCCTTATAGGGGGTTATACGAGCAGTACTTC. This sequence encodes CASSPYRGLYEQYF.

This clone occurred once. The genes are TRBV28 and TRBJ2-5; D possibly matches TRBD1 or TRBD2 (5 bases each). The ends were cut back, 1 base at V and 4 bases at J, with 19 bases in the middle. The CDR3 has 17 amino acids. Germline lookup yields CDR1 MDHEN and CDR2 SYDVKM. CDR3 sequence: CASSLSWVQGPGETQYF. The DNA of the CDR3 is TGTGCCAGCAGTTTATCTTGGGTTCAGGGACCTGGAGAGACCCAGTACTTC.

This clone occurred once. This sample includes further DNA sequences coding for the same CDR3. The CDR3 DNA reads TGTGCCAGCAGCCTGGGACGAGGGGCCGGGGAGCTGTTTTTT. This encodes CASSLGRGAGELFF. This chain connects TRBV27 to TRBJ2-2; perhaps D is TRBD1 or TRBD2 (5 bases each). V lost 6 bases, J lost 6 bases, and 14 bases lay in between. The CDR3 contains 14 residues. The germline gives CDR1 MNHEY, CDR2 SMNVEV (reference sequence).

The chain combines TRBV19 with TRBJ1-5; a weak D match, TRBD1 (5 bases). The V end was cut by 7 bases, the J end by 2 bases, with 15 bases between. Germline values: CDR1 LNHDA, CDR2 SQIVND (reference sequence). CDR3 length: 15 amino acids. The CDR3 DNA reads as TGTGCCAGTACTCTGCGGCAGGGAGGCAATCAGCCCCAGCATTTT. Its protein product is CASTLRQGGNQPQHF.

This clone came up many times. This chain connects TRBV5-1 to TRBJ2-7; TRBD1 agrees at 10 bases. Germline CDR1 is SGHRS and CDR2 is YFSETQ. J gave up 2 bases and V 4 bases, and 6 bases lay outside the gene matches. This CDR3 is built from 15 residues. The CDR3 bases are TGCGCCAGCAGCGTACGGACAGGGGGAACCTACGAGCAGTACTTC. This translates into CASSVRTGGTYEQYF.

This clone has a single count. Here the CDR3 DNA reads TGTGCCAGCAGCCAGGGACAGATGAACACTGAAGCTTTCTTT. Protein sequence: CASSQGQMNTEAFF. This rearrangement joins TRBV5-5 to TRBJ1-1, with 7 bases fitting TRBD1. The germline V gene encodes CDR1 SGHKS and CDR2 YYEKEE (reference sequence). This CDR3 comprises 14 residues. J was trimmed by 0 bases and V by 4 bases; bases with no gene match: 3.

The rearrangement links TRBV30 to TRBJ1-4, with 8 bases that match TRBD1. The V gene end was trimmed by 5 bases and the J gene end by 6 bases; junction bases not matched to a gene: 8. CDR3 length: 14 residues. The germline gives CDR1 GTSNPN, CDR2 SVGIG (reference sequence). The CDR3 nucleotides read TGTGCCTGGGGAGCTACAGGGGGTCATGAAAAACTGTTTTTT. It translates to CAWGATGGHEKLFF. The complete variable domain, with remaining parts taken from reference TRBV30 and TRBJ1-4, reads SQTIHQWPATLVQPVGSPLSLECTVEGTSNPNLYWYRQAAGRGLQLLFYSVGIGQISSEVPQNLSASRPQDRQFILSSKKLLLSDSGFYLCAWGATGGHEKLFFGSGTQLSVL.

V and J are TRBV18 and TRBJ2-5; maybe TRBD2 (6 bases). This CDR3 region has 18 residues. Per the germline V gene, CDR1 is KGHSH and CDR2 is LQKENI. V lost 3 bases, J lost 3 bases, and 23 bases lay in between. CDR3 DNA sequence: TGTGCCAGCTCACCGACTCCCGGGGGTACAGCGAAGAAAGAGACCCAGTACTTC. Protein sequence: CASSPTPGGTAKKETQYF.

This clone was picked up a small number of times. Other nucleotide sequences in the sample specify the same CDR3. The rearrangement uses TRBV4-1 and TRBJ2-1, with 11 nucleotides matching TRBD2. J was trimmed by 7 bases and V by 3 bases; bases with no gene match: 8. This CDR3 has 16 amino acids. Germline CDR1 and CDR2: MGHRA and YSYEKL. As DNA, the CDR3 is TGCGCCAGCAGCCAGGCCCTAGCGGGAGGTTTTAATGAGCAGTTCTTC. Amino acid sequence: CASSQALAGGFNEQFF.

The gene calls are TRBV6-6 and TRBJ2-7, with 8 bases fitting TRBD2. The CDR3 extends over 15 amino acids. The V gene end was trimmed by 6 bases and the J gene end by 7 bases; junction bases not matched to a gene: 14. Germline loops: CDR1 MNHNY, CDR2 SVGAGI (reference sequence). The CDR3 DNA reads TGTGCCAGCAGCCACTCCCGGGAGGGGGTTCCGGAGCAGTACTTC. Translation: CASSHSREGVPEQYF.

The V gene is TRBV27, the J gene TRBJ1-5; D perhaps matches TRBD1 (5 bases). The V gene lost 5 bases and the J gene lost 1 base, with 9 bases spanning the gap. The CDR3 is 14 amino acids. Germline V gene sequence: CDR1 MNHEY, CDR2 SMNVEV (reference sequence). The CDR3 DNA is TGTGCCAGCAGTCACCGGGACAGCAATCAGCCCCAGCATTTT. This encodes CASSHRDSNQPQHF.

The chain recombines TRBV5-4 with TRBJ2-7, with TRBD1 matching 9 bases. CDR3 length equals 14 residues. Germline CDR1 is SGHNT and CDR2 is YYREEE (reference sequence). V dropped 4 bases and J dropped 6; count of bases not matched to a gene: 8. CDR3 protein: CASSVGQGKGEQYF. For the CDR3, the DNA is TGTGCCAGCAGCGTGGGACAGGGTAAGGGCGAGCAGTACTTC.

This sequence joins TRBV7-9 and TRBJ1-1, with D perhaps matching TRBD1 (6 bases). This CDR3 is built from 14 residues. V was pared by 3 bases and J by 4 bases, with 12 bases between. Germline CDR1 is SEHNR and CDR2 is FQNEAQ (reference sequence). CDR3 amino acids: CASSFQGGGTEAFF. CDR3 sequence (DNA): TGTGCCAGCAGCTTCCAGGGAGGGGGCACTGAAGCTTTCTTT. The variable domain in full, with the rest retrieved from reference TRBV7-9 and TRBJ1-1, is DTGVSQNPRHKITKRGQNVTFRCDPISEHNRLYWYRQTLGQGPEFLTYFQNEAQLEKSRLLSDRFSAERPKGSFSTLEIQRTEQGDSAMYLCASSFQGGGTEAFFGQGTRLTVV.

V usage is TRBV7-3 and J usage is TRBJ1-2, with D unclear. Trimming took 5 bases from V and 8 from J, leaving 15 bases between them. This CDR3 is built from 13 residues. Germline V gene data show CDR1 as SGHTA and CDR2 as FQGTGA. CDR3 DNA: TGTGCCAGCAGCCCCACGATCGGTGGGGGCTACACCTTC. This translates into CASSPTIGGGYTF.

This chain joins TRBV7-2 and TRBJ2-5, with D tentatively TRBD1 (6 bases). Trimming shortened V by 1 base and J by 4 bases, and 7 bases separated the two germline ends. Per the germline V gene, CDR1 is SGHTA and CDR2 is FQGNSA. The CDR3 has 13 amino acids. The CDR3 loop reads CASSLEQGETQYF. Written as DNA, the CDR3 is TGTGCCAGCAGCTTAGAACAGGGAGAGACCCAGTACTTC.

The rearrangement links TRBV27 to TRBJ1-2; D is unresolved. V was shortened by 5 bases and J by 4 bases, with 14 bases between the two germline ends. Germline V gene sequence: CDR1 MNHEY, CDR2 SMNVEV (reference sequence). The CDR3 is made up of 14 amino acids. Here the CDR3 reads CASSPSGFGYGYTF. CDR3 nucleotides: TGTGCCAGCAGTCCCTCGGGCTTTGGCTATGGCTACACCTTC.